The 4 T cell receptor beta chains below come from one sample, sequenced in a study of technical replicates of blood from a few donors. Profiling relied on immunoSEQ multiplex PCR, and the TCRdb table lists in-frame clones only, not all of them. The table lists just under 45,000 clones, approximately 96% of them singletons. Sequenced input: T cells isolated from PBMCs. These receptors came from a human donor in good health.

The chain carries TRBV9 and TRBJ1-5, with D tentatively TRBD1 (6 bases). The V and J ends lost 4 bases and 4 bases respectively, with 15 bases between them. From germline, CDR1 is SGDLS and CDR2 YYNGEE. This CDR3 is built from 15 residues. CDR3: CASSSSDRLNQPQHF. The CDR3 DNA reads TGTGCCAGCAGCTCGAGTGACAGGCTTAATCAGCCCCAGCATTTT.

With regard to this clone: Mismatch with germline at one junction end may stem from a read error. V and J are TRBV18 and TRBJ1-1, with TRBD1 as a possible D gene (5 bases). Germline assignment: CDR1 KGHSH and CDR2 LQKENI. The CDR3 is made up of 15 amino acids. Written as DNA, the CDR3 is TGTGCCAGCTCTCTCCGGGACGGGGGAAACAGTGAAGCTTTCTTT. Amino acids: CASSLRDGGNSEAFF.

This rearrangement joins TRBV5-1 to TRBJ1-2, with D unclear. Germline CDR1 and CDR2: SGHRS and YFSETQ. CDR3 length: 15 residues. Trimming shortened V by 0 bases and J by 5 bases, and 14 bases separated the two germline ends. CDR3 nucleotides: TGCGCCAGCAGCTTGGTACAGCCGGCTGCGTATGGCTACACCTTC. The encoded protein is CASSLVQPAAYGYTF.

The genes are TRBV9 and TRBJ2-7; 7 bases fit TRBD1. Germline V gene lookup returns CDR1 SGDLS and CDR2 YYNGEE. The CDR3 spans 14 residues. Unmatched junction bases numbered 3, after V lost 0 bases and J lost 3 bases. The CDR3 loop is CASSVGGQVYEQYF. The CDR3 DNA reads TGTGCCAGCAGCGTAGGAGGACAGGTCTACGAGCAGTACTTC.